The clone carrying this TCR beta chain appeared a few times. This sample is part of a study of CD8+ T cells in alopecia areata. For the study at large: Treated patients swallowed 5 to 10 mg of oral tofacitinib twice daily.

This sample's treatment: oral pan-JAK inhibitor, 5-10 mg twice daily. Alopecia areata patients provided lesional scalp punch biopsies and peripheral blood. In each case, RNA was isolated and then reverse transcribed into cDNA as the sequencing template. Clones were read by immunoSEQ multiplex PCR, and TCRdb kept only the in-frame ones, dropping some. The table has 150,000 or so clones, less than 70% seen once. This sequence originates from a human donor with alopecia areata. The sample here was CD8+ T cells sorted from blood, taken at week 4, from a patient treated with tofacitinib.

CDR3 sequence: CASSEKTGGAEKLFF. The CDR3 DNA sequence: TGTGCCAGCAGTGAAAAAACGGGGGGCGCTGAAAAACTGTTTTTT. The chain is built from TRBV6-1 and TRBJ1-4, with D perhaps TRBD1 (6 bases). The CDR3 has 15 amino acids. Germline values: CDR1 MNHNS, CDR2 SASEGT. Trimming pared 2 bases from V and 7 bases from J, leaving 14 bases between.